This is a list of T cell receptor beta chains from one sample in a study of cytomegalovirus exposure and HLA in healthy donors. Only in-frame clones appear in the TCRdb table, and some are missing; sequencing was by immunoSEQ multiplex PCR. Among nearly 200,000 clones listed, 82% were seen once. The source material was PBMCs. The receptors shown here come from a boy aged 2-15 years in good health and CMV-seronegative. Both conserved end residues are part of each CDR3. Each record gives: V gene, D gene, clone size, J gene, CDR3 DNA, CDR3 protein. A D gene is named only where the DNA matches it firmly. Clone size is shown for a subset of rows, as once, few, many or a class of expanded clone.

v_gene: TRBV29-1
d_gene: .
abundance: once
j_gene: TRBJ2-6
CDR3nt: TGCAGCGTTGGGCAGGGGACTGGGGCCAACGTCCTGACTTTC
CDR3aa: CSVGQGTGANVLTF

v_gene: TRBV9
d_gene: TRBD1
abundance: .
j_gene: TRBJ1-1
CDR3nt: TGTGCCAGCAGCGAGGCGACAGGGCACAACACTGAAGCTTTCTTT
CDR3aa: CASSEATGHNTEAFF

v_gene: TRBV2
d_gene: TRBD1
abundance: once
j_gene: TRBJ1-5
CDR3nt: TGTGCCAGCAGCGGGGACAGGGACAATCAGCCCCAGCATTTT
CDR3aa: CASSGDRDNQPQHF

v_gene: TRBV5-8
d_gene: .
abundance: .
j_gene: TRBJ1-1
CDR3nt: TGTGCCAGCAGCCTAAGGGGCAACACTGAAGCTTTCTTT
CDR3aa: CASSLRGNTEAFF

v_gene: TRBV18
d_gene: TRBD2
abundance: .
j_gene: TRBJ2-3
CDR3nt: TGTGCCAGCTCACTGGGACTACTCGGGAATACGCAGTATTTT
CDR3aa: CASSLGLLGNTQYF

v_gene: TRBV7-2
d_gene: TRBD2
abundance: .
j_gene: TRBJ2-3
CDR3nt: TGTGCCAGCAGCTCCGGGGGGGCCCTCCTTAACACAGATACGCAGTATTTT
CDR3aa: CASSSGGALLNTDTQYF

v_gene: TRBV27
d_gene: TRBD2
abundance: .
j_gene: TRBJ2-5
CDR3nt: TGTGCCAGCAGTTTAGCGGGGGGGAGGAGAGAGACCCAGTACTTC
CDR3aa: CASSLAGGRRETQYF

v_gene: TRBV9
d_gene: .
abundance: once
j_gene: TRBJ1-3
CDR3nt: TGTGCCAGCAGCGGTAGGGGTAGCGGCACCATATATTTT
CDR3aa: CASSGRGSGTIYF

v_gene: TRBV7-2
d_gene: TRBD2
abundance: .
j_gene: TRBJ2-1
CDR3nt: TGTGCCAGCAGCCGATCGGCGGGGGGGTCGAATGAGCAGTTCTTC
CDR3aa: CASSRSAGGSNEQFF

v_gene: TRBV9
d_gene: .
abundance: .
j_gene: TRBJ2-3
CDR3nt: TGTGCCAGCAGCGTAGCGGGGACAAGCACAGATACGCAGTATTTT
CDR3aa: CASSVAGTSTDTQYF

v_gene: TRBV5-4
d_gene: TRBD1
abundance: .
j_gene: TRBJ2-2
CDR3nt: TGTGCCAGCAGCGAGGACAGGACGAACACCGGGGAGCTGTTTTTT
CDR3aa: CASSEDRTNTGELFF

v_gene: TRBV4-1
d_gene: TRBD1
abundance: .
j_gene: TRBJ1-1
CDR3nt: TGCGCCAGCAGCCGCCCGGGACAGGGGCGGCCGCCTGAAGCTTTCTTT
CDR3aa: CASSRPGQGRPPEAFF

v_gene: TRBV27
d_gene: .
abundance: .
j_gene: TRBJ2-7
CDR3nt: TGTGCCAGCAGTCCGGGTAGCTCCTACGAGCAGTACTTC
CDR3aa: CASSPGSSYEQYF

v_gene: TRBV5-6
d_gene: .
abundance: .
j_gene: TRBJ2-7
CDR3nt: TGTGCCAGCTCCCGCGAGGTTACCTACGAGCAGTACTTC
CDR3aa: CASSREVTYEQYF

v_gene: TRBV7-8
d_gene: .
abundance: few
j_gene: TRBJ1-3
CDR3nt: TGTGCCAGCAGCTCTTTCTACTCGGGCTCTGGAAACACCATATATTTT
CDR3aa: CASSSFYSGSGNTIYF

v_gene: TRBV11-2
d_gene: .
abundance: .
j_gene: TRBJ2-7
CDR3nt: TGTGCCAGCAGCCCGAACCGGGGGAGCCACGAGCAGTACTTC
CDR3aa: CASSPNRGSHEQYF

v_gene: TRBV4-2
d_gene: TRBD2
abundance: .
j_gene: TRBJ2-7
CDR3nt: TGTGCCAGCAGCCAAAAGGGCGGGGGGTTCTACGAGCAGTACTTC
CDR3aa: CASSQKGGGFYEQYF

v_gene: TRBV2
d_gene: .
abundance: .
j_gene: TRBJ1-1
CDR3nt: TGTGCCAGCAGCCGACAGAACACTGAAGCTTTCTTT
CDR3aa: CASSRQNTEAFF

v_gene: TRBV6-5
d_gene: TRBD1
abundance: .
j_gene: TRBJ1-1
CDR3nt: TGTGCCAGCAGTGCGGACAGGGGGCTTGAAGCTTTCTTT
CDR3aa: CASSADRGLEAFF

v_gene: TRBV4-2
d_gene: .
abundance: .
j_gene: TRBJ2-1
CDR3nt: TGTGCCAGCAGCCACCCTAGAGGGGGGCAGTTCTTC
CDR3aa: CASSHPRGGQFF

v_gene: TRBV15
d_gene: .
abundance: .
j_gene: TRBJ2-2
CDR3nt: TGTGCCACCAGCAGAGAAGACAGGAGGAGCGGGGAGCTGTTTTTT
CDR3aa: CATSREDRRSGELFF

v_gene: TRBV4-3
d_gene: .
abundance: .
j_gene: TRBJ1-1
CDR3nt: TGCGCCAGCAGCCAAGCGGGGGCAGGGAGGGCTGAAGCTTTCTTT
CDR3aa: CASSQAGAGRAEAFF